This T cell receptor beta chain was documented in a study of identifying expanded T cells in peripheral blood. This clone came up once. Its cognate antigen is unknown. From germline, CDR1 is LNHDA and CDR2 SQIVND (reference sequence). Trimming pared 5 bases from V and 6 bases from J, leaving 14 bases between. This CDR3 contains 14 residues. During the collection period, no donor immune events like infections were recorded. Findings and caveats of the study: Clone count variance between approximately two-week samples rose with total template count.

Clones were read by immunoSEQ multiplex PCR, and TCRdb kept only the in-frame ones, dropping some. The sample carries approximately 91,000 clones, roughly 88% recorded once. The chain is built from TRBV19 and TRBJ1-5; perhaps TRBD1 as D (5 bases). This TCR was recovered from a person aged 18 to 70 in good health. Sequenced material: blood. The CDR3 here is CASSPRWGSQPQHF. CDR3 nucleotide sequence: TGTGCCAGTAGTCCTCGTTGGGGCAGTCAGCCCCAGCATTTT.